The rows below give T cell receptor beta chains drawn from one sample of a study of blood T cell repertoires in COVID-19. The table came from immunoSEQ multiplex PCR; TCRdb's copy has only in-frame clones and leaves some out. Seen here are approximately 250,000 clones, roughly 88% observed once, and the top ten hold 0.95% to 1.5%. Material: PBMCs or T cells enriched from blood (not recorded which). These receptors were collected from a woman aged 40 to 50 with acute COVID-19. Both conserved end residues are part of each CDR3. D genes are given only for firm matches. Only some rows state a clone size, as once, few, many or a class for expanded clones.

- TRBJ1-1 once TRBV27 TGTGCCAGCAGTCCTGACCTAATGAACAGGAGAGGCCGCACTGAAGCTTTCTTT CASSPDLMNRRGRTEAFF
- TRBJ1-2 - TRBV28 TGTGCCAGCAGTTTCTCAGGGGACAACTATGGCTACACCTTC CASSFSGDNYGYTF
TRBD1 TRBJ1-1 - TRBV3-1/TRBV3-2 TGTGCCAGCAGCCAACCAGGGGGTGACACTGAAGCTTTCTTT CASSQPGGDTEAFF
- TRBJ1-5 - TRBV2 TGTGCCAGCAGCGCCTCAGGGGTGCGGCAGCCCCAGCATTTT CASSASGVRQPQHF
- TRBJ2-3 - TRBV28 TGTGCCAGCAGCTCCCCTGGGGCGGGAACGCAGTATTTT CASSSPGAGTQYF
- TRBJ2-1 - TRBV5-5 TGTGCCAGCAGCTTTCAATCACCCCTATCCTACAATGAGCAGTTCTTC CASSFQSPLSYNEQFF
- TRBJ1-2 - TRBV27 TGTGCCAGCAGGTCAGCAGGGCTCTATGGCTACACCTTC CASRSAGLYGYTF
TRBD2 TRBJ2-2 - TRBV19 TGTGCCAGTAGTCTAGCGGGAGACACCGGGGAGCTGTTTTTT CASSLAGDTGELFF
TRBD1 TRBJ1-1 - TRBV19 TGTGCCAGTAGTAACAGGGGGCGCGGCACTGAAGCTTTCTTT CASSNRGRGTEAFF
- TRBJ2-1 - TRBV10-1 TGCGCCAGCAGTTTGAGCTCCTACAATGAGCAGTTCTTC CASSLSSYNEQFF
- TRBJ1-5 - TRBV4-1 TGCGCCAGCAGCCGCACTGGCGGGATCGGCATACTCAATCAGCCCCAGCATTTT CASSRTGGIGILNQPQHF
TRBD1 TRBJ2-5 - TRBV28 TGTGCCAGCAGTTTGGGACAGGTTCAGTTGGCCCAGTACTTC CASSLGQVQLAQYF
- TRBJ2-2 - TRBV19 TGTGCCAGTAGTATGGCAGGAAGGAGGTGGAACACCGGGGAGCTGTTTTTT CASSMAGRRWNTGELFF
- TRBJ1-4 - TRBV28 TGTGCCAGCAGTCTGACGGGAGCAACTAATGAAAAACTGTTTTTT CASSLTGATNEKLFF
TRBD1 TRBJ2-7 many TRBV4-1 TGCGCCAGCAGCCAGGTAACCGGGACAGGGGCTTACGAGCAGTACTTC CASSQVTGTGAYEQYF
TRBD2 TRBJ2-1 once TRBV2 TGTGCCAGCATCCGGGGGGGATACAATGAGCAGTTCTTC CASIRGGYNEQFF
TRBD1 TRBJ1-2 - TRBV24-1 TGTGCCACCAGTGATTCGGGGACAGGGGGCAGCTATGGCTACACCTTC CATSDSGTGGSYGYTF
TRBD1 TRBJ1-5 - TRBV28 TGTGCCAGCAGCAGGGACAGGGAGGGGGAGCAGCCCCAGCATTTT CASSRDREGEQPQHF
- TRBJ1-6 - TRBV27 TGTGCCAGCGGTAACACGCTCTATTCACCCCTCCACTTT CASGNTLYSPLHF
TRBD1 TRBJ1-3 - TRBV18 TGTGCCAGCTCACTCGACAGGGCCGGAAACACCATATATTTT CASSLDRAGNTIYF
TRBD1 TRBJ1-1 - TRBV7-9 TGTGCCAGCAGCCGAAGACAGGGTGGGGGCACTGAAGCTTTCTTT CASSRRQGGGTEAFF
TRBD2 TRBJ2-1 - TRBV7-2 TGTGCCAGCAGCTTATTTCGATGGGGGGGTGAGCAGTTCTTC CASSLFRWGGEQFF
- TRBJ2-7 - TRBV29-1 TGCAGCGTTGAATCCCGACAGAGCTCCTACGAGCAGTACTTC CSVESRQSSYEQYF
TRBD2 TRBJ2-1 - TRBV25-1 TGTGCCAGTAAAGCGGGAGGGCCTGGCCATGAGCAGTTCTTC CASKAGGPGHEQFF
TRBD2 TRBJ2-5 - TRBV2 TGTGCCAGCAATGGACTAGCGGGAGGCGTGGGAGAGACCCAGTACTTC CASNGLAGGVGETQYF
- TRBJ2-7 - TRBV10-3 TGTGCCATCAGTGAGTCGCCAGATTCCTACGAGCAGTACTTC CAISESPDSYEQYF
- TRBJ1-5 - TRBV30 TGTGCCTGGAGCGCAGGGGAAGGTCAGCCCCAGCATTTT CAWSAGEGQPQHF
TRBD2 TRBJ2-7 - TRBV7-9 TGTGCCAGCAGCTTAGCCGATGGGACTAGCGGTCCCACCTACGAGCAGTACTTC CASSLADGTSGPTYEQYF